These 17 T cell receptor beta chains came from one sample sequenced in a study of neurological immune-mediated disorders. One entry per CDR3 protein, called by TCRdb with MiXCR from the 5' RACE reads. The repertoire holds about 120,000 distinct CDR3 sequences, with roughly 3.2% as singletons. Sequencing was carried out using PBMCs. Receptor source: a woman aged 25 to 39 with multiple sclerosis.

This clonotype appeared many times. The rearrangement links TRBV7-8 to TRBJ2-3; 9 bases fit TRBD2. V lost 3 bases to trimming and J lost 2 bases; unmatched junction nucleotides: 3. Germline CDR1 SGHVS, CDR2 FQNEAQ. The CDR3 covers 15 residues. CDR3 nucleotides: TGTGCCAGCAGCTTGCGCGGGGGGGTCACAGATACGCAGTATTTT. Residues: CASSLRGGVTDTQYF.

This clonotype was recorded many times. The V gene is TRBV4-2, the J gene TRBJ1-1; 7 bases match TRBD1. Germline CDR1 reads LGHNA; CDR2 reads YNFKEQ. V was pared by 4 bases and J by 5 bases, with 7 bases of the junction left unmatched. There are 14 residues in the CDR3. The CDR3, as DNA: TGTGCCAGCAGCCCCAGGGGGATCGGTACTGAAGCTTTCTTT. This encodes CASSPRGIGTEAFF.

This clonotype was detected ten times or more. The V call is TRBV10-2, the J call TRBJ2-5; 8 bases line up with TRBD1. Germline trimming cut 6 bases from V and 5 bases from J; bases unmatched to any gene: 8. Per germline, CDR1 WSHSY and CDR2 SAAADI. The CDR3 contains 14 residues. The CDR3 DNA reads as TGCGCCAGCAGAAACCCGGGACAGGTGGAGACCCAGTACTTC. Amino acid sequence: CASRNPGQVETQYF.

In this sample, this clonotype turned up many times. This CDR3 reads CSASRGLDTEAFF. The CDR3 coding sequence is TGCAGTGCTTCCCGGGGATTGGACACTGAAGCTTTCTTT. The V call is TRBV20-1, the J call TRBJ1-1; D gene unclear. CDR3 size: 13 residues. Looked up from germline, CDR1 is DFQATT and CDR2 is SNEGSKA (reference sequence). Trimming took 5 bases from V and 3 from J, leaving 13 bases between them.

This clonotype was picked up many times. The V call is TRBV19, the J call TRBJ1-1, with TRBD1 identical over 7 bases. CDR3 length: 16 residues. Germline loops: CDR1 LNHDA, CDR2 SQIVND (reference sequence). V shed 5 bases, J shed 9 bases, and the junction held 18 bases outside the gene matches. The CDR3 DNA follows: TGTGCCAGTAGTTTCCGGGGGTCCGACAGGGCCCATCAAGCTTTCTTT. Encoded protein: CASSFRGSDRAHQAFF.

This clonotype was seen ten or more times. The rearrangement joins TRBV11-2 to TRBJ2-5; TRBD1 aligns across 9 bases. V shed 5 bases, J shed 5 bases, and the junction held 12 bases outside the gene matches. Looked up from germline, CDR1 is SGHAT and CDR2 is FQNNGV. The CDR3 is made up of 16 amino acids. In nucleotides, the CDR3 is TGTGCCAGCAGCACCCAGCGTGGGACAGGGCGGGAGACCCAGTACTTC. Amino acid sequence: CASSTQRGTGRETQYF.

This clonotype was seen repeatedly, ten times or more. The rearrangement links TRBV7-2 to TRBJ2-2; D is uncertain. There are 13 residues in the CDR3. Looked up from germline, CDR1 is SGHTA and CDR2 is FQGNSA. V lost 6 bases, J lost 1 base, and 6 bases lay in between. The CDR3 loop reads CASRGKNTGELFF. In nucleotides, the CDR3 is TGTGCCAGCAGGGGGAAGAACACCGGGGAGCTGTTTTTT.

In its sample, this clonotype was seen many times. This chain joins TRBV5-6 and TRBJ2-6; D is uncertain. V was pared by 4 bases and J by 0 bases, with 14 bases between. Germline CDR1 reads SGHDT; CDR2 reads YYEEEE. The CDR3 consists of 17 residues. In nucleotides, the CDR3 is TGTGCCAGCAGCCCCGGTTTCAGTAGCTCTGGGGCCAACGTCCTGACTTTC. Translated: CASSPGFSSSGANVLTF. Looking up the rest from reference TRBV5-6 and TRBJ2-6 gives the full variable domain: DAGVTQSPTHLIKTRGQQVTLRCSPKSGHDTVSWYQQALGQGPQFIFQYYEEEERQRGNFPDRFSGHQFPNYSSELNVNALLLGDSALYLCASSPGFSSSGANVLTFGAGSRLTVL.

Ten or more counts support this clonotype. The chain employs TRBV10-3 and TRBJ2-3; D gene unclear. This CDR3 comprises 11 residues. The V end lost 7 bases, the J end lost 1 base, and 3 bases lay between the germline ends. Germline V gene lookup returns CDR1 ENHRY and CDR2 SYGVKD. The CDR3 reads CAITGTDTQYF. CDR3 sequence (DNA): TGTGCCATCACTGGCACAGATACGCAGTATTTT.

This chain links TRBV20-1 with TRBJ2-2; D possibly matches TRBD1 or TRBD2 (5 bases each). V lost 6 bases and J 2 bases, leaving 10 bases between the germline ends. The CDR3 is 13 residues long. Germline CDR1 is DFQATT and CDR2 is SNEGSKA (reference sequence). CDR3 loop: CSAGTPNTGELFF. The CDR3 coding sequence is TGCAGTGCAGGGACGCCTAACACCGGGGAGCTGTTTTTT.

This clonotype was observed many times. The chain recombines TRBV10-3 with TRBJ2-5; D unresolved. CDR1 and CDR2 from the germline V gene are ENHRY and SYGVKD. CDR3 size: 14 residues. The V end lost 7 bases, the J end lost 0 bases, and 12 bases lay between the germline ends. The CDR3 region has the DNA TGTGCCATCACGGCAGACTCGAACCAAGAGACCCAGTACTTC. It yields the protein CAITADSNQETQYF.

In this sample, this clonotype turned up many times. The chain has TRBV7-9 and TRBJ2-3; D is unresolved. Germline loops: CDR1 SEHNR, CDR2 FQNEAQ (reference sequence). There are 15 residues in the CDR3. The ends were cut back, 6 bases at V and 4 bases at J, with 17 bases in the middle. The CDR3 DNA reads as TGTGCCAGCAGAACCCGGACGGACGGAGCAGATACGCAGTATTTT. Encoded protein: CASRTRTDGADTQYF.

This clonotype was seen many times. The rearrangement links TRBV27 to TRBJ1-5, with 8 bases lining up with TRBD1. J was trimmed by 6 bases and V by 8 bases; bases with no gene match: 9. CDR3 length equals 14 residues. Germline V gene lookup returns CDR1 MNHEY and CDR2 SMNVEV (reference sequence). The CDR3 DNA follows: TGTGCCAGCGGTCGGACAGGGAGCGGTCAGCCCCAGCATTTT. Protein: CASGRTGSGQPQHF.

The chain couples TRBV5-1 to TRBJ2-7, with D hard to call. Looked up from germline, CDR1 is SGHRS and CDR2 is YFSETQ. The length of the CDR3 is 14 residues. Trimming removed 0 bases from V and 3 bases from J, with 10 bases in between. CDR3 nucleotides: TGCGCCAGCAGCTTGGATCCGACGGGCTACGAGCAGTACTTC. This encodes CASSLDPTGYEQYF.

This clonotype was observed at least ten times. The gene calls are TRBV7-2 and TRBJ1-2, with D possibly matching TRBD1 (6 bases). V dropped 1 base and J dropped 4 bases, with 19 bases sitting between them. Looked up from germline, CDR1 is SGHTA and CDR2 is FQGNSA. This CDR3 spans 17 amino acids. CDR3 nucleotides: TGTGCCAGCAGCTTAGGTCCCAGGGGCTCTCGGACCTATGGCTACACCTTC. Amino acids: CASSLGPRGSRTYGYTF. The full variable domain, completed using reference TRBV7-2 and TRBJ1-2, is GAGVSQSPSNKVTEKGKDVELRCDPISGHTALYWYRQSLGQGLEFLIYFQGNSAPDKSGLPSDRFSAERTGGSVSTLTIQRTQQEDSAVYLCASSLGPRGSRTYGYTFGSGTRLTVV.

This clonotype was detected many times. The chain is built from TRBV7-2 and TRBJ1-4; perhaps TRBD1 as D (5 bases). Trimming took off 6 bases at V and 3 bases at J, with 11 bases between the two ends. The CDR3 length is 14 residues. Germline V gene lookup returns CDR1 SGHTA and CDR2 FQGNSA. The CDR3 here is CASSRQIANEKLFF. The CDR3 DNA sequence: TGTGCCAGCAGTAGACAGATTGCTAATGAAAAACTGTTTTTT.

This clonotype was observed a few times. A much bigger clone sits one base away, suggesting this may be a read error. The chain combines TRBV20-1 with TRBJ1-5, with unresolved D. V was trimmed by 0 bases and J by 10 bases, leaving 19 bases between them. Germline CDR1 DFQATT, CDR2 SNEGSKA (reference sequence). This CDR3 contains 15 residues. The CDR3 DNA sequence: TGCAGTGCTAGAGATCAATCCGGGGAAATCGGCCCCCAGCATTTT. Its protein is CSARDQSGEIGPQHF.